The 21 T cell receptor beta chains reported below all come from one sample, sequenced in a study of T cell responses to AZD1222 COVID-19 vaccine. The protocol was immunoSEQ multiplex PCR, while the TCRdb copy is restricted to in-frame clones and leaves out a portion. Altogether around 100,000 clones are present, around 94% being singletons, with the ten largest covering under 2.5%. The sequenced sample was peripheral blood, obtained on day 0 of AZD1222 vaccination. Receptors originate from an adult in good health.

The chain combines TRBV7-3 with TRBJ2-2, with TRBD2 matching over 12 bases. Germline assignment: CDR1 SGHTA and CDR2 FQGTGA. The CDR3 covers 15 residues. J gave up 4 bases and V 5 bases, and 2 bases lay outside the gene matches. The CDR3: CASSQGLAGTGELFF. CDR3 nucleotides: TGTGCCAGCAGCCAGGGACTAGCGGGCACCGGGGAGCTGTTTTTT.

The chain has TRBV5-1 and TRBJ2-2, with D perhaps matching TRBD2 (5 bases). Deletions cut 7 bases from V and 0 bases from J, with 13 bases between. The germline V gene has CDR1 SGHRS and CDR2 YFSETQ. The CDR3 loop spans 15 amino acids. The CDR3: CASRGLTSNTGELFF. The DNA of the CDR3 is TGCGCCAGCCGCGGGCTGACTTCGAACACCGGGGAGCTGTTTTTT.

CDR3 in amino acids: CASSSQLYSNQPQHF. The CDR3 coding sequence is TGTGCCAGCAGCTCCCAACTTTATAGCAATCAGCCCCAGCATTTT. This chain links TRBV5-6 with TRBJ1-5; D gene ambiguous. The V end was cut by 3 bases, the J end by 0 bases, with 10 bases between. The CDR3 is 15 residues long. Germline-derived CDR1 and CDR2 are SGHDT and YYEEEE. Looking up the rest from reference TRBV5-6 and TRBJ1-5 gives the full variable domain: DAGVTQSPTHLIKTRGQQVTLRCSPKSGHDTVSWYQQALGQGPQFIFQYYEEEERQRGNFPDRFSGHQFPNYSSELNVNALLLGDSALYLCASSSQLYSNQPQHFGDGTRLSIL.

This chain links TRBV15 with TRBJ2-5; D remains unclear. The germline V and J ends were trimmed by 8 bases and 1 base, with 8 bases remaining between them. This CDR3 has 12 residues. Germline-derived CDR1 and CDR2 are LNHNV and YYDKDF (reference sequence). The CDR3 nucleotides are TGTGCCACCCCGACACTCCAAGAGACCCAGTACTTC. This sequence encodes CATPTLQETQYF.

The chain carries TRBV5-1 and TRBJ1-1, with D possibly TRBD1 on 5 matching bases. The CDR3 is 14 residues long. Trimming left V 0 bases short and J 3 bases short, with 9 bases between. Germline V lookup: CDR1 SGHRS, CDR2 YFSETQ. DNA of the CDR3: TGCGCCAGCAGCTTGGGTCGGGGGGACACTGAAGCTTTCTTT. Its protein is CASSLGRGDTEAFF. Combining the CDR3 with reference TRBV5-1 and TRBJ1-1 gives the whole variable domain KAGVTQTPRYLIKTRGQQVTLSCSPISGHRSVSWYQQTPGQGLQFLFEYFSETQRNKGNFPGRFSGRQFSNSRSEMNVSTLELGDSALYLCASSLGRGDTEAFFGQGTRLTVV.

The CDR3 region has the DNA TGTGCCAGCAGCTCAGGGGGCCAGGGCAGGGGTGGCTACACCTTC. It is translated as CASSSGGQGRGGYTF. The chain employs TRBV7-2 and TRBJ1-2, with TRBD1 matching 8 bases. Germline V gene lookup returns CDR1 SGHTA and CDR2 FQGNSA. The CDR3 is 15 residues long. The J segment lost 7 bases and the V segment lost 4 bases, leaving 11 bases of the junction unmatched.

The gene calls are TRBV6-5 and TRBJ1-2; no clear D gene. This CDR3 contains 14 residues. Germline loops: CDR1 MNHEY, CDR2 SVGAGI. Trimming took off 1 base at V and 2 bases at J, with 8 bases between the two ends. The CDR3 DNA reads as TGTGCCAGCAGTTACTATGGCGGGAACTATGGCTACACCTTC. Its protein is CASSYYGGNYGYTF.

V gene TRBV5-1 combines with J gene TRBJ1-4; D call uncertain. This CDR3 spans 16 amino acids. V lost 3 bases, J lost 0 bases, and 12 bases lay in between. Germline loops: CDR1 SGHRS, CDR2 YFSETQ. This chain's CDR3 is CASSWDRLATNEKLFF. The CDR3 DNA sequence: TGCGCCAGCAGCTGGGATAGGCTTGCAACTAATGAAAAACTGTTTTTT.

The chain couples TRBV28 to TRBJ1-2, with 7 bases lining up with TRBD1. CDR1 MDHEN and CDR2 SYDVKM come from the germline V gene. Trimming at V came to 6 bases and at J to 8 bases, leaving 15 bases not matched to a gene. This CDR3 region has 15 residues. Here the CDR3 DNA reads TGTGCCAGCAGGTCTACCGGGACAGCTCTGAAGGGCTACACCTTC. Its protein is CASRSTGTALKGYTF.

This chain connects TRBV7-2 to TRBJ1-2, with a tentative D call TRBD1 (6 bases). Trimming took 3 bases from V and 1 from J, leaving 15 bases between them. CDR1 SGHTA and CDR2 FQGNSA come from the germline V gene. The CDR3 covers 16 residues. CDR3 nucleotide sequence: TGTGCCAGCAGCTTCCCAGACAACAGGGATAACTATGGCTACACCTTC. Translated: CASSFPDNRDNYGYTF.

The J gene is TRBJ2-1, the V gene TRBV20-1, with D hard to call. The CDR3 has 11 amino acids. Germline lookup yields CDR1 DFQATT and CDR2 SNEGSKA (reference sequence). V was clipped by 2 bases and J by 5 bases, with 4 bases between them. The CDR3 protein is CSARNDNEQFF. DNA for the CDR3: TGCAGTGCTAGAAACGACAATGAGCAGTTCTTC.

The chain carries TRBV6-5 and TRBJ1-6, with a tentative D call TRBD1 (5 bases). V was trimmed by 5 bases and J by 4 bases, leaving 9 bases between them. The CDR3 consists of 14 residues. Germline values: CDR1 MNHEY, CDR2 SVGAGI. For the CDR3, the DNA is TGTGCCAGCAGTCGACAGTTATATAATTCACCCCTCCACTTT. It translates to CASSRQLYNSPLHF.

The V gene is TRBV19, the J gene TRBJ1-2, with TRBD1 matching 8 bases. The junction had 13 bases not matched to a gene; V was cut back by 5 bases and J by 2 bases. Germline values: CDR1 LNHDA, CDR2 SQIVND (reference sequence). The CDR3 spans 17 residues. In DNA form, the CDR3 reads TGTGCCAGTAGTTTAGGGGACAGGAGCGCGAAAAACTATGGCTACACCTTC. It encodes CASSLGDRSAKNYGYTF.

The rearrangement joins TRBV10-2 to TRBJ1-2; unclear D gene. The CDR3 is made up of 14 amino acids. Germline CDR1 reads WSHSY; CDR2 reads SAAADI. V was pared by 5 bases and J by 0 bases, with 10 bases between. The CDR3 loop reads CASSNTLANYGYTF. The CDR3 DNA is TGCGCCAGCAGTAACACCCTAGCTAACTATGGCTACACCTTC.

This clone has a single count. J is TRBJ2-3 and V is TRBV7-2, with unresolved D. Between the trimmed V and J ends, which lost 1 base and 6 bases, there was a span of 8 bases. This CDR3 is built from 13 residues. Per the germline V gene, CDR1 is SGHTA and CDR2 is FQGNSA. CDR3 region: CASSLVGTDTQYF. The CDR3 nucleotides read TGTGCCAGCAGCTTAGTGGGTACTGATACGCAGTATTTT. The entire variable domain, with the rest obtained from reference TRBV7-2 and TRBJ2-3, is as follows: GAGVSQSPSNKVTEKGKDVELRCDPISGHTALYWYRQSLGQGLEFLIYFQGNSAPDKSGLPSDRFSAERTGGSVSTLTIQRTQQEDSAVYLCASSLVGTDTQYFGPGTRLTVL.

The CDR3 DNA sequence: TGTGCCAGCAGTGACAGGGGGGTTGTCTCCTACAATGAGCAGTTCTTC. It encodes CASSDRGVVSYNEQFF. V usage is TRBV6-1 and J usage is TRBJ2-1; D may be TRBD1 (7 bases). The CDR3 covers 16 residues. V shed 3 bases and J shed 0 bases, with 12 bases lying between them. CDR1 and CDR2 (germline): MNHNS, SASEGT.

The V and J genes are TRBV28 and TRBJ2-5, with D possibly being TRBD2 (5 bases). In germline, CDR1 is MDHEN, CDR2 SYDVKM. The CDR3 has 12 amino acids. V lost 5 bases and J 4 bases, leaving 8 bases between the germline ends. CDR3 residues: CASSSGTETQYF. CDR3 DNA: TGTGCCAGCAGTAGCGGCACAGAGACCCAGTACTTC.

The rearrangement joins TRBV2 to TRBJ2-1; TRBD2 agrees at 11 bases. Unmatched junction bases numbered 5, after V lost 6 bases and J lost 13 bases. Germline lookup yields CDR1 SNHLY and CDR2 FYNNEI. CDR3 length: 12 amino acids. Here the CDR3 DNA reads TGTGCCAGCAGCCTCGGGACTAGCGGACAGTTCTTC. Protein product: CASSLGTSGQFF.

The chain links TRBV13 to TRBJ1-6; 9 nucleotides match TRBD1. This CDR3 comprises 14 residues. Germline-derived CDR1 and CDR2 are PRHDT and FYEKMQ (reference sequence). With 3 bases clipped from V and 10 bases from J, the junction kept 4 bases outside the gene matches. The CDR3 reads CASSFNRGRSPLHF. CDR3 DNA: TGTGCCAGCAGCTTTAACAGGGGGCGGTCACCCCTCCACTTT.

CDR3 amino acids: CSASSPTAVPQHF. CDR3 nucleotides: TGCAGTGCTAGTTCCCCAACAGCGGTGCCCCAGCATTTT. V and J are TRBV20-1 and TRBJ1-5; D call uncertain. V gave up 3 bases and J gave up 9 bases, with 15 bases separating them. CDR3 length: 13 amino acids. In germline, CDR1 is DFQATT, CDR2 SNEGSKA (reference sequence).

The V gene is TRBV19, the J gene TRBJ1-4, with D uncertain. The V gene's germline CDR1 is LNHDA and CDR2 SQIVND (reference sequence). CDR3 length: 14 residues. Trimming removed 3 bases at V and 3 bases at J, with 8 bases between. The CDR3: CASSIRRSNEKLFF. As DNA, the CDR3 is TGTGCCAGTAGTATTCGGCGATCTAATGAAAAACTGTTTTTT.